This T cell receptor beta chain was obtained from a study of T cell responses to AZD1222 COVID-19 vaccine. In the study overall: It was second doses at about 4 or about 12 weeks that were pooled.

Sequenced by immunoSEQ multiplex PCR; TCRdb stores in-frame clones only, minus some. The repertoire has about 120,000 clones, about 91% of them found once; the top ten carry approximately 5.4%. Concerning this clone: What it binds is unknown.

The study's findings and limits: After two AZD1222 doses, spike-specific TCR breadth and depth rose versus day 0. Spike-wide vaccine-associated CD4 TCRs dominated at 160-218 and 743-854.

V gave up 0 bases and J gave up 9 bases, with 10 bases separating them. The CDR3 is 14 amino acids. Looked up from germline, CDR1 is SGDLS and CDR2 is YYNGEE. The sample consisted of peripheral blood, taken on day 0 of AZD1222 vaccination. V usage is TRBV9 and J usage is TRBJ1-6; D is unclear. This TCR was sampled from an adult in good health. This CDR3 reads CASSVGLEASPLHF. The CDR3 DNA reads TGTGCCAGCAGCGTAGGGTTGGAGGCTTCACCCCTCCACTTT.